The clone carrying this TCR beta chain was seen more than once but under ten times. The CDR3 extends over 13 amino acids. Germline V gene data show CDR1 as MNHNS and CDR2 as SASEGT. The V and J ends lost 7 bases and 3 bases respectively, with 7 bases between them. This record comes from a study of graft-versus-host responses after intestinal transplantation. Study-wide points: There were GvH clones found in recipient marrow, and some of them appeared first in ileum or blood.

Only in-frame clones appear in the TCRdb table, and some are missing; sequencing was by immunoSEQ multiplex PCR. The table lists several thousand clones, 25% to 40% of them singletons. Labeling with CFSE marked some 200,000 responder cells, which were plated with some 200,000 irradiated, violet-dye-labeled stimulator cells. The gene calls are TRBV6-1 and TRBJ1-6; D not resolved. The TCR originated in a human patient who received an intestinal transplant. The sample in question was alloreactive CD4+ T cells from a mixed lymphocyte reaction culture, obtained before intestinal transplant. Subset meaning: CFSE-low proliferating T cells sorted from roughly six-day pre-transplant mixed lymphocyte reaction (GvH or HvG direction). The CDR3 nucleotides read TGTGCCAGCAAGCGAAACTATAATTCACCCCTCCACTTT. Its protein is CASKRNYNSPLHF.